This T cell receptor (beta chain) was obtained from a study of blood T cell repertoires in COVID-19. Study at large: Whether acute or convalescent, the COVID-19 samples came from the United States, Italy and Spain. T cells, B-cell-depleted T cells, or PBMCs provided the cDNA or gDNA that served as material.

V was cut by 0 bases and J by 0 bases, with 7 bases left in between. Germline V gene sequence: CDR1 LGHDT, CDR2 YNNKEL (reference sequence). The CDR3 contains 15 residues. Recovered status in Cohort 3 required two negative PCRs, clearance, or symptom resolution. Original methodology: The assay estimated nucleated cells by amplifying reference gene primers. Assay used: immunoSEQ multiplex PCR; TCRdb lists only in-frame clones, some missing. The V and J calls and clone size come from that table; D and trimming were worked out from the DNA. The profile shows approximately 64,000 clones, approximately 90% of them singletons. In this sample, this clone turned up once.

The clonotype comes from a woman between 40 and 55 years old who had recovered from COVID-19. Sequencing was done on a sample of PBMCs or T cells enriched from blood (not recorded which). This chain links TRBV3-1 (or the pseudogene TRBV3-2) with TRBJ2-3; possible D gene TRBD2, 6 bases. The CDR3, as DNA: TGTGCCAGCAGCCAAGAAACTAGCAGCACAGATACGCAGTATTTT. This gives the protein CASSQETSSTDTQYF.